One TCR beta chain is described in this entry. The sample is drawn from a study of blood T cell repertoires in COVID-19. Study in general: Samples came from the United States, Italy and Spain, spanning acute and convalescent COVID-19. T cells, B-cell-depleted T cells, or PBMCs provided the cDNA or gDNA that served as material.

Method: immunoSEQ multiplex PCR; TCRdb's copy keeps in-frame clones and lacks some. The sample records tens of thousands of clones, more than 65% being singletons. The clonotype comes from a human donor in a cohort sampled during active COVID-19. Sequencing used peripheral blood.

The CDR3, as DNA: TGTGCCAGCAAACGGGGACAAACTAATGAAAAACTGTTTTTT. Encoded protein: CASKRGQTNEKLFF. The rearrangement links TRBV28 to TRBJ1-4; tentative D call: TRBD1 (6 bases). CDR1 and CDR2 from the germline V gene are MDHEN and SYDVKM. There are 14 residues in the CDR3. Trimming removed 7 bases from V and 1 base from J, with 10 bases in between. Supplemented by reference TRBV28 and TRBJ1-4, the full variable domain reads DVKVTQSSRYLVKRTGEKVFLECVQDMDHENMFWYRQDPGLGLRLIYFSYDVKMKEKGDIPEGYSVSREKKERFSLILESASTNQTSMYLCASKRGQTNEKLFFGSGTQLSVL.